This TCR beta chain stems from a study of neoadjuvant anti-PD-1 for oral cavity cancer. Looking at the study overall: Non-progressing patients received a fourth nivolumab dose near day 43, then surgery on days 50-56.

TCRdb's copy holds only in-frame clones and misses some; the assay was immunoSEQ multiplex PCR. Counted here are around 15,000 clones, about 67% occurring once; the ten biggest clones make up around 2.6%. The CDR3 is 20 residues long. This TCR was sampled from a person aged 40 to 85 with oral cavity squamous cell carcinoma. The gene calls are TRBV21-1 and TRBJ2-7; the table calls TRBD2, which could not be checked here. TRBV21-1 is listed as a pseudogene. The specimen comprised PBMCs, sampled before nivolumab (anti-PD-1) treatment. The CDR3 reads CAGRQGKGLAGGLERWEQYF. CDR3 nucleotide sequence: TGTGCCGGGAGACAGGGGAAGGGACTAGCGGGAGGTCTCGAAAGGTGGGAGCAGTACTTC.